This T cell receptor beta chain emerged from a study of shared clonotypes between healthy human individuals. About the study: Three plates were used per donor for CD4 naive, three for CD4 memory, two for CD8 naive and one for CD8 memory. Points from the study as a whole: Generally, naive subsets (rather than memory subsets) showed larger estimated richness. Sampling covered blood only; tissue repertoires likely differ.

Repertoires were generated with immunoSEQ multiplex PCR, while TCRdb's copy carries only in-frame clones and drops some. The sample consists of 730,000 or so clones, around 72% of them appearing once. Only Caucasian adults living in Nashville, Tennessee made up the donor group. Remarks on this clone: Its antigen is unknown.

Sequencing was done on a sample of memory CD4+ T cells sorted from blood. Subset here: CD45RA-negative fraction. The sequence came from a woman in her 30s in good health.

The CDR3 nucleotides are TGCGCCAGCAGCCAAGTTTCAGCGGGAGGCAATGAGCAGTTCTTC. Protein sequence: CASSQVSAGGNEQFF. The chain couples TRBV4-1 to TRBJ2-1; 9 bases agree with TRBD2. The V and J ends lost 1 base and 6 bases, in that order; junction bases with no gene match: 4. Germline CDR1 reads MGHRA; CDR2 reads YSYEKL. The CDR3 totals 15 residues.